This is a list of T cell receptor beta chains from one sample in a study of T cell responses to AZD1222 COVID-19 vaccine. Generated by immunoSEQ multiplex PCR, the TCRdb table keeps only in-frame clones and is missing some. The profile shows approximately 160,000 clones, around 94% of them singletons. The source was peripheral blood, collected on day 0 of AZD1222 vaccination. The receptor set was obtained from an adult in good health. CDR3s include the opening cysteine and the closing phenylalanine or tryptophan. A D gene is named only where the DNA matches it firmly. Some rows mark clone size as missing; the rest say once, few, many or name a class of expanded clone.

v_call	j_call	clone_size	d_call	cdr3_nt	cdr3_aa
TRBV12-5	TRBJ2-2	NA	NA	TGTGCTAGTGGTTTGGTACTGTCAGGGGTCACCGGGGAGCTGTTTTTT	CASGLVLSGVTGELFF
TRBV28	TRBJ1-2	NA	NA	TGTGCCAGCAGTGTACAGGGCGGCCTTTATGGCTACACCTTC	CASSVQGGLYGYTF
TRBV27	TRBJ1-2	NA	TRBD1	TGTGCCAGCAGTTTCTCAGTGGGACAGACCAACTATGGCTACACCTTC	CASSFSVGQTNYGYTF
TRBV4-1	TRBJ2-4	NA	NA	TGCGCCAGCAGCCAAGAGTGGGGTTACATTCAGTACTTC	CASSQEWGYIQYF
TRBV6-2/TRBV6-3	TRBJ2-1	NA	TRBD2	TGTGCCAGCAGTTACCCTAGCGGGGGGTTGCAGTTCTTC	CASSYPSGGLQFF
TRBV12-3/TRBV12-4	TRBJ2-1	NA	TRBD2	TGTGCCAGCAGCCGCGGGGGGTTCAATGAGCAGTTCTTC	CASSRGGFNEQFF
TRBV23-1	TRBJ1-2	NA	NA	TGCGCCCTCGAGAATGCCGGGGGGGCTCACGGCTACACCTTC	CALENAGGAHGYTF
TRBV14	TRBJ2-7	once	NA	TGTGCCAGCAGCCAAGGGAACGAGCAGTACTTC	CASSQGNEQYF
TRBV29-1	TRBJ2-7	NA	TRBD1	TGCAGCGTTGTAGGGCAGGGGGTTCCCTACGAGCAGTACTTC	CSVVGQGVPYEQYF
TRBV14	TRBJ2-2	NA	TRBD2	TGTGCCAGCAGCCAACTAGCGGGCAGGCACGGGGAGCTGTTTTTT	CASSQLAGRHGELFF
TRBV9	TRBJ2-2	NA	TRBD2	TGTGCCAGCAGCTCCAACCAGCGGGGGAACACCGGGGAGCTGTTTTTT	CASSSNQRGNTGELFF
TRBV5-1	TRBJ1-5	NA	NA	TGCGCCAGCAGCTTGATGGGCTCAAGCAATCAGCCCCAGCATTTT	CASSLMGSSNQPQHF
TRBV24-1	TRBJ2-2	once	TRBD1	TGTGCCACCAGAGGGGGCTTCGACGGGGAGCTGTTTTTT	CATRGGFDGELFF
TRBV4-1	TRBJ1-2	NA	TRBD1	TGCGCCAGCAGCCAAGCGGTTGGGCAGGGGGACCACTATGGCTACACCTTC	CASSQAVGQGDHYGYTF
TRBV5-1	TRBJ2-5	NA	TRBD1	TGCGCCAGCAGCTCCTCCGACAGGGGGAGGGAGACCCAGTACTTC	CASSSSDRGRETQYF